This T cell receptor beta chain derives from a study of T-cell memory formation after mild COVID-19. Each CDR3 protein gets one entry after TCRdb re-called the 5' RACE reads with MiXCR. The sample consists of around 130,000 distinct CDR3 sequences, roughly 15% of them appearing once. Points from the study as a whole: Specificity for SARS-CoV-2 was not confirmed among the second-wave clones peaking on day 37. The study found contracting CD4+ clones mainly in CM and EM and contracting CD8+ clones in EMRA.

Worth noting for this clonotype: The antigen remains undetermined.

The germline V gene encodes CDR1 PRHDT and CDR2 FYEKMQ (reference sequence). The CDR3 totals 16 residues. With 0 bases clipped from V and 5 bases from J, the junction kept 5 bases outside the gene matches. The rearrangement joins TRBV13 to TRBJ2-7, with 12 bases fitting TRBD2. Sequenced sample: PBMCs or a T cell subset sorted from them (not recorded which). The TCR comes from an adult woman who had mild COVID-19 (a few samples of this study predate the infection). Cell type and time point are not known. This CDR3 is CASSLGPSGGANEQYF. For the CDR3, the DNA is TGTGCCAGCAGCTTAGGCCCTAGCGGGGGGGCGAACGAGCAGTACTTC.